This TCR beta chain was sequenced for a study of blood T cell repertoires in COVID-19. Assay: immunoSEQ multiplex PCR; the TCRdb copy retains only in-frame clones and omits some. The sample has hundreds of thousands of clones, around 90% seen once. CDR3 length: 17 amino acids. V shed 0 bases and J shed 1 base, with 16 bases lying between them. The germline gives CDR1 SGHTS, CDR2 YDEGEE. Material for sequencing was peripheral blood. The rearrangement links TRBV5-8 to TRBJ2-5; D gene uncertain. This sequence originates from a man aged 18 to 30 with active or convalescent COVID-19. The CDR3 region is CASSLGLVGRPQETQYF. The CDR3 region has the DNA TGTGCCAGCAGCTTGGGGTTAGTGGGCAGGCCCCAAGAGACCCAGTACTTC.